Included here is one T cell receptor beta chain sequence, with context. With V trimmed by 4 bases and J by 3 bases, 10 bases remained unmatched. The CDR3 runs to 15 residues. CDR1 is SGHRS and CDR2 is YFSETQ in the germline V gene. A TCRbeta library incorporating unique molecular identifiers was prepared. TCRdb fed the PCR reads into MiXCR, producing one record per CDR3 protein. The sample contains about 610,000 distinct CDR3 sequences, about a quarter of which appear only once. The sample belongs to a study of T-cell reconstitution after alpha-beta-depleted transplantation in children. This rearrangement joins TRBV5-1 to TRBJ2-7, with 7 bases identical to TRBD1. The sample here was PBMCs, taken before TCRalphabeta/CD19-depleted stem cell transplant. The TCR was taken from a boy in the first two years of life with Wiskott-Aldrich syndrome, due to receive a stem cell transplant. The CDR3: CASSPSSGQIYEQYF. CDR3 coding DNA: TGCGCCAGCAGCCCGTCCTCGGGACAGATCTACGAGCAGTACTTC. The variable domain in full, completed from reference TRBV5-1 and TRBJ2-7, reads KAGVTQTPRYLIKTRGQQVTLSCSPISGHRSVSWYQQTPGQGLQFLFEYFSETQRNKGNFPGRFSGRQFSNSRSEMNVSTLELGDSALYLCASSPSSGQIYEQYFGPGTRLTVT.